This entry describes one TCR beta chain. Its cognate antigen is unknown. Germline assignment: CDR1 MNHEY and CDR2 SMNVEV (reference sequence). Trimming cost V 1 base and J 4 bases; bases outside gene matches: 7. There are 16 residues in the CDR3. The data are from a study of OX40 agonist ivuxolimab in advanced cancers. Study-wide background: Ivuxolimab, an agonistic anti-OX40 (CD134) antibody, was given to patients.

Points from the study as a whole: Among the lowest peripheral clonal expansion occurred in 0.1-3.0 mg/kg partial responders.

The protocol was immunoSEQ multiplex PCR, while the TCRdb copy is restricted to in-frame clones and leaves out a portion. The table records around 10,000 clones, 85% to 90% of them present only once. The V and J genes are TRBV27 and TRBJ2-5, with TRBD2 matching 9 bases. The clonotype comes from an adult with an advanced solid tumor such as melanoma, head and neck, liver or kidney cancer. The specimen was CD4+ or CD8+ T cells sorted from blood, collected in a trial of the OX40 agonist ivuxolimab. CDR3 coding DNA: TGTGCCAGCAGTTTATTCCCTAGCGGGGTAGGAGAGACCCAGTACTTC. Protein sequence: CASSLFPSGVGETQYF.